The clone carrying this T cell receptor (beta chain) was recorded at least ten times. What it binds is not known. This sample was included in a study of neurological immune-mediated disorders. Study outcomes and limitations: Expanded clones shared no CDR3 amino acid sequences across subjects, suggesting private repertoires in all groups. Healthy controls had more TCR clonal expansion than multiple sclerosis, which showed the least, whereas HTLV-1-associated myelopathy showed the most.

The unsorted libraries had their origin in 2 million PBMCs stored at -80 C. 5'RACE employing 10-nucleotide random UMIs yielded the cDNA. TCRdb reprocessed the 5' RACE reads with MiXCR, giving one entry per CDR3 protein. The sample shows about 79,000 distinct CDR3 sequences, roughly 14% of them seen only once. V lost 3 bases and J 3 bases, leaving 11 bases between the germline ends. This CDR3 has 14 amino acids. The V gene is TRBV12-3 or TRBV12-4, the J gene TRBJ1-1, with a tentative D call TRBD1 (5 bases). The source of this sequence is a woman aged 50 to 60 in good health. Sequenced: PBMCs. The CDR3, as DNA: TGTGCCAGCAGTTTGGCAGTGGGGGACACTGAAGCTTTCTTT. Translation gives CASSLAVGDTEAFF.